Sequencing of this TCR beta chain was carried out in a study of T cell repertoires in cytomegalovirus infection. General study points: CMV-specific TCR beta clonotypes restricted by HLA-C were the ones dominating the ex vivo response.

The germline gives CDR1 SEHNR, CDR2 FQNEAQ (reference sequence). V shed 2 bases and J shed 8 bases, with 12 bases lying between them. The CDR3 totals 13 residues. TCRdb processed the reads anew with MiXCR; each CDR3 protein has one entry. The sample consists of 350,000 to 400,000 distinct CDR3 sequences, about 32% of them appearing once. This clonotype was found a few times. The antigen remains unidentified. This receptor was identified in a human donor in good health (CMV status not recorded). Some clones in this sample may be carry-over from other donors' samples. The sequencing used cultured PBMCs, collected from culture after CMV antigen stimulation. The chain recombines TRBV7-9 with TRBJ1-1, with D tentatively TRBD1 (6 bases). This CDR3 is CASSLTQGNEAFF. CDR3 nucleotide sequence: TGTGCCAGCAGCTTAACTCAGGGGAACGAAGCTTTCTTT. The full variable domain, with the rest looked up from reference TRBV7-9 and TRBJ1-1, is DTGVSQNPRHKITKRGQNVTFRCDPISEHNRLYWYRQTLGQGPEFLTYFQNEAQLEKSRLLSDRFSAERPKGSFSTLEIQRTEQGDSAMYLCASSLTQGNEAFFGQGTRLTVV.